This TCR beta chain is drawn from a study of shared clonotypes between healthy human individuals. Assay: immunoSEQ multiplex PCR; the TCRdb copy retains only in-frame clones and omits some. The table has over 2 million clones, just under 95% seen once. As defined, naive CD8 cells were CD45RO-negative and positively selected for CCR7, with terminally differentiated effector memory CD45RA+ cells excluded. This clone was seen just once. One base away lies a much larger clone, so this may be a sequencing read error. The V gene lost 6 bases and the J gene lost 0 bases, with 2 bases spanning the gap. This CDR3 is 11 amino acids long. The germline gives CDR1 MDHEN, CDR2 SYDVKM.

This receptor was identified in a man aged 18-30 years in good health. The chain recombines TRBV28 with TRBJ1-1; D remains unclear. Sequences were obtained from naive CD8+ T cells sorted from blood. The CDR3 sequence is CASRMNTEAFF. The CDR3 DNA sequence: TGTGCCAGCAGGATGAACACTGAAGCTTTCTTT.